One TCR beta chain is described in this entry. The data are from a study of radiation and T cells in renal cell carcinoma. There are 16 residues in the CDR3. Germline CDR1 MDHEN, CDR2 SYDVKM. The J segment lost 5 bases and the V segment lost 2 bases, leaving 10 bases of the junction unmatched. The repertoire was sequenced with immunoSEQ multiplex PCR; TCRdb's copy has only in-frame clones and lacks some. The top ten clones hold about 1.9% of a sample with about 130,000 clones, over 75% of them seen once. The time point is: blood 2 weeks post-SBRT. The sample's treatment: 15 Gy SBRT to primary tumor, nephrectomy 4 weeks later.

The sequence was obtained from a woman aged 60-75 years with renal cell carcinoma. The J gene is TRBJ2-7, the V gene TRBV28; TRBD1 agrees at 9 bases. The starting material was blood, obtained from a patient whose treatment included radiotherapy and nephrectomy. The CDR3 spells CASSLMGTGNPHEQYF. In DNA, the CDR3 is TGTGCCAGCAGTTTAATGGGGACAGGGAACCCCCACGAGCAGTACTTC. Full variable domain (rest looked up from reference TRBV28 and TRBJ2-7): DVKVTQSSRYLVKRTGEKVFLECVQDMDHENMFWYRQDPGLGLRLIYFSYDVKMKEKGDIPEGYSVSREKKERFSLILESASTNQTSMYLCASSLMGTGNPHEQYFGPGTRLTVT.